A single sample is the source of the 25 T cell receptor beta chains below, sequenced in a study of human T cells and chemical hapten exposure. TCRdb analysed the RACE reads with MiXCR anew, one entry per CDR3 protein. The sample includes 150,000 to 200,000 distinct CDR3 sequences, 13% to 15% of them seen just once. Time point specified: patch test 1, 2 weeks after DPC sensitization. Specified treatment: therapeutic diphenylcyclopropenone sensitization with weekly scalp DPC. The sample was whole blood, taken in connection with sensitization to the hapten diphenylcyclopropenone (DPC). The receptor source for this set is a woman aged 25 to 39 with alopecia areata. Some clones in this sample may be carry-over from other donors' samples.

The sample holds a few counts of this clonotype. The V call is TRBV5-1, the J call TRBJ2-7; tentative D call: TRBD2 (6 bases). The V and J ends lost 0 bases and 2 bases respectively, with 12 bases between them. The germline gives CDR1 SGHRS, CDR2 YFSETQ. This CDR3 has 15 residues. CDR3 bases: TGCGCCAGCAGCTTGGTAGTCCGCGGGGCCTACGAGCAGTACTTC. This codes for CASSLVVRGAYEQYF.

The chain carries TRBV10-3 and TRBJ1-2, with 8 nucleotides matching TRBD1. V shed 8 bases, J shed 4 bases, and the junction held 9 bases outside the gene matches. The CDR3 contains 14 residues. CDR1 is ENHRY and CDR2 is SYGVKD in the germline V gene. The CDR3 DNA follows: TGTGCCATCGCGGGACAGGACCCTTTCTATGGCTACACCTTC. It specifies CAIAGQDPFYGYTF.

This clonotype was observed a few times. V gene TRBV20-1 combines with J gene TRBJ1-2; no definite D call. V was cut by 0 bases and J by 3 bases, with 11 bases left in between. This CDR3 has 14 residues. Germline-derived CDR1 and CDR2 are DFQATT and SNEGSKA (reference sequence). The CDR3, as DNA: TGCAGTGCTAGAGATCTTAGGCGGGACTATGGCTACACCTTC. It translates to CSARDLRRDYGYTF.

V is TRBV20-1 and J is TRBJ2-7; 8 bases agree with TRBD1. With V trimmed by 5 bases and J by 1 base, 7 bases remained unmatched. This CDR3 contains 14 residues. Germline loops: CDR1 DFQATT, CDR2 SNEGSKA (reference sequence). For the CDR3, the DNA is TGCAGTGCTTTAACAGGGGGTAGGTCCTACGAGCAGTACTTC. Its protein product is CSALTGGRSYEQYF.

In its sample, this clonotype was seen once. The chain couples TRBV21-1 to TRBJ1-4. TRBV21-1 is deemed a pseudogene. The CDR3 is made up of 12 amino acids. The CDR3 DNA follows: TGTGCCAGCACCCGGGAGGGGCAAAAACTGTTTTTT. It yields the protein CASTREGQKLFF.

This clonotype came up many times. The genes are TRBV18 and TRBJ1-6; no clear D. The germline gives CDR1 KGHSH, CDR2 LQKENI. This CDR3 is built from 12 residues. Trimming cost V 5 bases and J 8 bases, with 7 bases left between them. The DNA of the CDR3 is TGTGCCAGCTCAACGCGGGATTCACCCCTCCACTTT. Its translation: CASSTRDSPLHF.

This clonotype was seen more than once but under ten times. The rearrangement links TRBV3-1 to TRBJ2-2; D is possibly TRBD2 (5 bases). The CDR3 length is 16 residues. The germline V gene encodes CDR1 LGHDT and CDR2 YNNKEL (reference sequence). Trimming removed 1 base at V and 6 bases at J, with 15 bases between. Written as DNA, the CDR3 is TGTGCCAGCAGCCAAGCGCGGGCCCGGAGGCCCGGGGAGCTGTTTTTT. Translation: CASSQARARRPGELFF.

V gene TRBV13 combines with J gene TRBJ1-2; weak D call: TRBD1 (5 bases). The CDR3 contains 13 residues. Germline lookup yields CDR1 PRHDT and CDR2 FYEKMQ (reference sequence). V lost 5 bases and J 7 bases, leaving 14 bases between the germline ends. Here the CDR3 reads CASSTGHPGGYTF. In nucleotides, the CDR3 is TGTGCCAGCAGCACCGGACACCCCGGTGGCTACACCTTC. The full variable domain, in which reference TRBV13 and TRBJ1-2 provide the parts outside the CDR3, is AAGVIQSPRHLIKEKRETATLKCYPIPRHDTVYWYQQGPGQDPQFLISFYEKMQSDKGSIPDRFSAQQFSDYHSELNMSSLELGDSALYFCASSTGHPGGYTFGSGTRLTVV.

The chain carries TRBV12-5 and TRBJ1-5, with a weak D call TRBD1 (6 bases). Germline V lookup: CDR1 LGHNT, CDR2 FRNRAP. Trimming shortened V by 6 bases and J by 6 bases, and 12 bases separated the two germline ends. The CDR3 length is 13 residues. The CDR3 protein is CASGQGGGQPQHF. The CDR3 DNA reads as TGTGCTAGTGGACAGGGCGGTGGTCAGCCCCAGCATTTT.

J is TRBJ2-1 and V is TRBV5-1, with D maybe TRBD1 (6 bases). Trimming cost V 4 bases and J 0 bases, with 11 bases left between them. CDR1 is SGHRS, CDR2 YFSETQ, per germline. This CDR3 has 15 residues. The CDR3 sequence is CASSLDRPSYNEQFF. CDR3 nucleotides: TGCGCCAGCAGCCTGGACAGACCCTCCTACAATGAGCAGTTCTTC.

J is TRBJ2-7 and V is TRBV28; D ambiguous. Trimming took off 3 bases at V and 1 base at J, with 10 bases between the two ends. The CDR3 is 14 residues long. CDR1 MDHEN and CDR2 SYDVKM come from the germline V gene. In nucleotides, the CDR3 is TGTGCCAGCAGTTTCCCAGGACCGTCCTACGAGCAGTACTTC. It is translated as CASSFPGPSYEQYF.

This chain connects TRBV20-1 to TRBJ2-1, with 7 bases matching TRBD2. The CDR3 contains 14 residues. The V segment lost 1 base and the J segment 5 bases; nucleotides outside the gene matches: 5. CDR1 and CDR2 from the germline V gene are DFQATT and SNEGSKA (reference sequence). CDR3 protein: CSARGPAGNNEQFF. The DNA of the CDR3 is TGCAGTGCTAGAGGGCCAGCGGGGAACAATGAGCAGTTCTTC.

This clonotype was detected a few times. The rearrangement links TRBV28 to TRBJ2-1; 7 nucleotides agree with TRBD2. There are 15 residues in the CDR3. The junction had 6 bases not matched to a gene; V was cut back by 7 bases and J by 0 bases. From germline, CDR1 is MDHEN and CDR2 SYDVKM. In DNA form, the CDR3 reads TGTGCCAGCATAGCCGGGACTAACTCCTACAATGAGCAGTTCTTC. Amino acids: CASIAGTNSYNEQFF. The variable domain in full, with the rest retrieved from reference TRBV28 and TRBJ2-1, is DVKVTQSSRYLVKRTGEKVFLECVQDMDHENMFWYRQDPGLGLRLIYFSYDVKMKEKGDIPEGYSVSREKKERFSLILESASTNQTSMYLCASIAGTNSYNEQFFGPGTRLTVL.

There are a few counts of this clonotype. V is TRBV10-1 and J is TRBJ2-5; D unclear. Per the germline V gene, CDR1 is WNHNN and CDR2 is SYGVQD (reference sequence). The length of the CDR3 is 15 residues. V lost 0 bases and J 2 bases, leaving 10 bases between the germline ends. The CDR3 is CASSESSNLQETQYF. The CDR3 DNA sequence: TGCGCCAGCAGTGAGTCTTCAAACTTGCAAGAGACCCAGTACTTC.

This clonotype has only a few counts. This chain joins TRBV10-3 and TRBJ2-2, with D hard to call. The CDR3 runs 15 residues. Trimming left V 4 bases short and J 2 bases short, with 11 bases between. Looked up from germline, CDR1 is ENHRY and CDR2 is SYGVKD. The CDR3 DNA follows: TGTGCCATCAGTGCTGGATCGGGTAACACCGGGGAGCTGTTTTTT. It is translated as CAISAGSGNTGELFF.

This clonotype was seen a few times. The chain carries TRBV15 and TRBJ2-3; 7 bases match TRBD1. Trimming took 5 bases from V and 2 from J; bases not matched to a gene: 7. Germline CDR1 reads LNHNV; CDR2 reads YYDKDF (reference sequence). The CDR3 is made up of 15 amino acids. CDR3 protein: CATSQGGLITDTQYF. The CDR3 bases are TGTGCCACCAGCCAAGGGGGCTTGATCACAGATACGCAGTATTTT.

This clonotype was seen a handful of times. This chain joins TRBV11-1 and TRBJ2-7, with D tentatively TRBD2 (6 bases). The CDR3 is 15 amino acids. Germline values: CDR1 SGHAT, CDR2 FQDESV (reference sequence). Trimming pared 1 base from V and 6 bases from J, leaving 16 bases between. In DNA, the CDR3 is TGTGCCAGCAGCTTAGAGAGACCAACCGGGGGCGAGCAGTACTTC. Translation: CASSLERPTGGEQYF.

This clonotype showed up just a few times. The CDR3 DNA sequence: TGTGCCAGCAGCTTGGGGGTTATTGAGACCCAGTACTTC. Protein: CASSLGVIETQYF. The chain joins TRBV5-4 to TRBJ2-5; no definite D call. The CDR3 is made up of 13 amino acids. Germline assignment: CDR1 SGHNT and CDR2 YYREEE (reference sequence). The V end was cut by 0 bases, the J end by 5 bases, with 8 bases between.

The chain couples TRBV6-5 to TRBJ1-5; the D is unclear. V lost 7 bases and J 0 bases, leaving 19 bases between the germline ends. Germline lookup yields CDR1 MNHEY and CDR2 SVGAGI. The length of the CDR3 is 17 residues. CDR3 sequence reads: CASTRRAENYSNQPQHF. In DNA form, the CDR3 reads TGTGCCAGCACCCGTAGGGCGGAAAATTATAGCAATCAGCCCCAGCATTTT.

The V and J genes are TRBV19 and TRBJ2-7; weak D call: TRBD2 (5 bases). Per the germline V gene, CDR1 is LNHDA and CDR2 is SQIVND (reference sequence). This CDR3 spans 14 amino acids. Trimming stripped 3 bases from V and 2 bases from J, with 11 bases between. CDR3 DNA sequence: TGTGCCAGTAGTATCTCGGGAATCCCCTACGAGCAGTACTTC. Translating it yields CASSISGIPYEQYF.

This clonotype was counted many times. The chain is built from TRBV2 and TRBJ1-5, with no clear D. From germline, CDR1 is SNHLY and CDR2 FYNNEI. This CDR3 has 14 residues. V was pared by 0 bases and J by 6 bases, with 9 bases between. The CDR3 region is CASSEARGRQPQHF. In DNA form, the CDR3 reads TGTGCCAGCAGTGAAGCGCGGGGTCGTCAGCCCCAGCATTTT. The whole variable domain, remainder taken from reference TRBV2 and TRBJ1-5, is EPEVTQTPSHQVTQMGQEVILRCVPISNHLYFYWYRQILGQKVEFLVSFYNNEISEKSEIFDDQFSVERPDGSNFTLKIRSTKLEDSAMYFCASSEARGRQPQHFGDGTRLSIL.

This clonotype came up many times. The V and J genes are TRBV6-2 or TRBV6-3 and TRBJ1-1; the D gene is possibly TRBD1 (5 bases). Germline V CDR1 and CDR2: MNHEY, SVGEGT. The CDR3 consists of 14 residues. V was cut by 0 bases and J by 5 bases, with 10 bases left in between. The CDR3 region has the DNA TGTGCCAGCAGTTACTCGGCAGGGAGGACTGAAGCTTTCTTT. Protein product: CASSYSAGRTEAFF.

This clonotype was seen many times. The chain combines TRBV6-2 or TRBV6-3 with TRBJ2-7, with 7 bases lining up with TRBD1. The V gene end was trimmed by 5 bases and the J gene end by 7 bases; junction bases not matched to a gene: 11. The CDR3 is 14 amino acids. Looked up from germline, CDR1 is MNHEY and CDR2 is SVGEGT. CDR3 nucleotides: TGTGCCAGCAGTCCCCTCGGACAGGCGCGGGAGCAGTACTTC. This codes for CASSPLGQAREQYF.

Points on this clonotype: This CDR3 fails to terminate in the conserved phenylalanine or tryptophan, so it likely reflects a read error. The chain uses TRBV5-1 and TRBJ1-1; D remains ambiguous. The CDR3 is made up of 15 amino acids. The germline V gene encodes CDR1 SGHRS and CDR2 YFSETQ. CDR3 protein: CATSLDLSRNTEAFS. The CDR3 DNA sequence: TGCGCCACCAGCTTGGATCTATCAAGGAACACTGAAGCTTTCTCT.

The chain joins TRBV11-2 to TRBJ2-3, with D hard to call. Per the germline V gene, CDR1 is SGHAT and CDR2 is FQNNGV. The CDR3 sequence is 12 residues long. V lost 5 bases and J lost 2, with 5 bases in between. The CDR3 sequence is CASSPVTDTQYF. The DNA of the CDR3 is TGTGCCAGCAGCCCCGTCACAGATACGCAGTATTTT.